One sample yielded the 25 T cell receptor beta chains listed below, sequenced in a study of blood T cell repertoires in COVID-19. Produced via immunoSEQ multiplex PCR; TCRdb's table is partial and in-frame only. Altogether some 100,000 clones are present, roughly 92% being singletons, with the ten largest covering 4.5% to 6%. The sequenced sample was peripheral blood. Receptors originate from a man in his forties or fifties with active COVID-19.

The CDR3 here is CASSPTGLAGAETQYF. The CDR3 DNA follows: TGTGCCAGCAGCCCCACGGGGCTAGCGGGAGCAGAGACCCAGTACTTC. The chain recombines TRBV5-6 with TRBJ2-5; 10 nucleotides align to TRBD2. The germline V gene has CDR1 SGHDT and CDR2 YYEEEE. This CDR3 has 16 amino acids. V dropped 4 bases and J dropped 4; count of bases not matched to a gene: 10.

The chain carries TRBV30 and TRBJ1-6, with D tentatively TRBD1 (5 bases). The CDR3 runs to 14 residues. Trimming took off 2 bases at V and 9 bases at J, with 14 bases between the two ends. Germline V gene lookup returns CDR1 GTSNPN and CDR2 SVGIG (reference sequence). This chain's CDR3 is CAWSIRTSRSPLHF. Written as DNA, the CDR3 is TGTGCCTGGAGTATAAGGACATCTCGTTCACCCCTCCACTTT.

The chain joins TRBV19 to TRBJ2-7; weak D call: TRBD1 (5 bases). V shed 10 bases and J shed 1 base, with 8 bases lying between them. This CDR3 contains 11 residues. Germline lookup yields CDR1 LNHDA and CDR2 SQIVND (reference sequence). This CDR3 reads CATGASYEQYF. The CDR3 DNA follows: TGTGCCACTGGGGCATCCTACGAGCAGTACTTC.

The CDR3 is CASSQDVEVLETQYF. The CDR3 DNA follows: TGTGCCAGCAGCCAAGATGTAGAGGTCTTGGAGACCCAGTACTTC. J is TRBJ2-5 and V is TRBV3-1 (or the pseudogene TRBV3-2); D remains unclear. Germline lookup yields CDR1 LGHDT and CDR2 YNNKEL (reference sequence). The length of the CDR3 is 15 residues. The V and J ends lost 0 bases and 5 bases respectively, with 13 bases between them.

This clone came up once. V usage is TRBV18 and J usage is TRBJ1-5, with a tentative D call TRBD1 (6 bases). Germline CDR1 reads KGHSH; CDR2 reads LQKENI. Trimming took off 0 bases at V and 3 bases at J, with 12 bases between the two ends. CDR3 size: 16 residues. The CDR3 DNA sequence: TGTGCCAGCTCACCACCGGGAACAGGGAACAATCAGCCCCAGCATTTT. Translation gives CASSPPGTGNNQPQHF.

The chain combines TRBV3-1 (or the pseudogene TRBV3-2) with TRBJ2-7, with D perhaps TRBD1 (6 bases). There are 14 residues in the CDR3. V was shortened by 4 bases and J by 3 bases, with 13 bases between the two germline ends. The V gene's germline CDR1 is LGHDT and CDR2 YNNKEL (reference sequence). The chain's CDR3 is CASSPPGQSYEQYF. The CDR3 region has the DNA TGTGCCAGCAGCCCCCCCGGACAGAGCTACGAGCAGTACTTC.

The CDR3 DNA is TGTGCCAGCACCCGGACAGGGGGCTTGCGAGAGACCCAGTACTTC. Its protein product is CASTRTGGLRETQYF. The chain recombines TRBV27 with TRBJ2-5; 11 positions agree with TRBD1. J was trimmed by 4 bases and V by 7 bases; bases with no gene match: 8. The germline V gene encodes CDR1 MNHEY and CDR2 SMNVEV (reference sequence). This CDR3 spans 15 amino acids.

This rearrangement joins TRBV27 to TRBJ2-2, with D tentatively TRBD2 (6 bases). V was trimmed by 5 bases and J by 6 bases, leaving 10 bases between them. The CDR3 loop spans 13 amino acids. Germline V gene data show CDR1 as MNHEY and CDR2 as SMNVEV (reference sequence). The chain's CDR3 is CASSPGVAGELFF. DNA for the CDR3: TGTGCCAGCAGTCCGGGGGTAGCCGGGGAGCTGTTTTTT.

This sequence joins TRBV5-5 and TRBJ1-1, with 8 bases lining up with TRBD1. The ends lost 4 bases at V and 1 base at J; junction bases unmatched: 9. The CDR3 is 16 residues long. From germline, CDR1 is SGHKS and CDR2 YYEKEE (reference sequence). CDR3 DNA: TGTGCCAGCAGCAAGCGACAGGGGAATCAGAACACTGAAGCTTTCTTT. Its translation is CASSKRQGNQNTEAFF.

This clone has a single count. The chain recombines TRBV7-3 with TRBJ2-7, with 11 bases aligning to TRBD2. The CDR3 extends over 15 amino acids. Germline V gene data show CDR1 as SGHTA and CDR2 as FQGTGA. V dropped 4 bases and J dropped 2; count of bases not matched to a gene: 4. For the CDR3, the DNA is TGTGCCAGCAGCTCTGGACTAGCGGGCGCCTACGAGCAGTACTTC. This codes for CASSSGLAGAYEQYF.

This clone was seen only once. This CDR3 reads CASNPQGRYEQYF. The CDR3 DNA is TGTGCCAGCAACCCGCAGGGGAGATACGAGCAGTACTTC. This chain links TRBV28 with TRBJ2-7; weak D call: TRBD1 (6 bases). CDR1 and CDR2 (germline): MDHEN, SYDVKM. Trimming removed 7 bases from V and 4 bases from J, with 14 bases in between. The CDR3 is 13 amino acids. The full variable domain, rest sourced from reference TRBV28 and TRBJ2-7, is DVKVTQSSRYLVKRTGEKVFLECVQDMDHENMFWYRQDPGLGLRLIYFSYDVKMKEKGDIPEGYSVSREKKERFSLILESASTNQTSMYLCASNPQGRYEQYFGPGTRLTVT.

CDR3 sequence (DNA): TGTGCCAGCAGCCACCTAAGTCCCGGGGAGCTGTTTTTT. Its translation is CASSHLSPGELFF. The chain uses TRBV3-1 (or the pseudogene TRBV3-2) and TRBJ2-2; D remains ambiguous. Trimming left V 3 bases short and J 6 bases short, with 8 bases between. This CDR3 is built from 13 residues. Germline V gives CDR1 LGHDT, CDR2 YNNKEL (reference sequence).

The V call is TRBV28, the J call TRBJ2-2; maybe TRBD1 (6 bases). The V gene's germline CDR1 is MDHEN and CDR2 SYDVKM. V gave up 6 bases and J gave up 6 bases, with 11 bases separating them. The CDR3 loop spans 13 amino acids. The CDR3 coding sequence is TGTGCCAGCAGACCACAGGGCCCCGGGGAGCTGTTTTTT. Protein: CASRPQGPGELFF.

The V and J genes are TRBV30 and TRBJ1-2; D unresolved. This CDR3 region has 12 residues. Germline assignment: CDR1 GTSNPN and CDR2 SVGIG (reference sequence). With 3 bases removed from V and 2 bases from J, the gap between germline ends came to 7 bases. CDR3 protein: CAWRAGNYGYTF. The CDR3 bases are TGTGCCTGGAGGGCCGGGAACTATGGCTACACCTTC.

Written as DNA, the CDR3 is TGTGCCAGCAGTTTGAAAAGCGGGAGGGGGGCAGATACGCAGTATTTT. Translating it yields CASSLKSGRGADTQYF. J is TRBJ2-3 and V is TRBV28; 10 bases are shared with TRBD2. The germline V gene encodes CDR1 MDHEN and CDR2 SYDVKM. V lost 3 bases to trimming and J lost 4 bases; unmatched junction nucleotides: 7. This CDR3 is 16 amino acids long.

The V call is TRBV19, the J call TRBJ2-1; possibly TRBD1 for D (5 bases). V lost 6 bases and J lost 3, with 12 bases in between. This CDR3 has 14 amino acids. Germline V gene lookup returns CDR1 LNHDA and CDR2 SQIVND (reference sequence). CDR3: CASSQGSVYNEQFF. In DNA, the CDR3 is TGTGCCAGTAGCCAGGGCTCGGTCTACAATGAGCAGTTCTTC.

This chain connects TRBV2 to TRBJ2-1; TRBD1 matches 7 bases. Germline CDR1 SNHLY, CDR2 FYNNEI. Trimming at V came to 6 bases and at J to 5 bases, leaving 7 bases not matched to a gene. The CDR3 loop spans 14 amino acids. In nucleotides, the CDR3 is TGTGCCAGCAGACCCCGGACAGGCGACAATGAGCAGTTCTTC. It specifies CASRPRTGDNEQFF.

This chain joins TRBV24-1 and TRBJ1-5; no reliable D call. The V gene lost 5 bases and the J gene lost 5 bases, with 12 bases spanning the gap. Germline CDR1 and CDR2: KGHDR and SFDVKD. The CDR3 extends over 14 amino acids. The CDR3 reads CATSAAGLHQPQHF. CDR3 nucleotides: TGTGCCACCAGTGCGGCAGGACTTCATCAGCCCCAGCATTTT.

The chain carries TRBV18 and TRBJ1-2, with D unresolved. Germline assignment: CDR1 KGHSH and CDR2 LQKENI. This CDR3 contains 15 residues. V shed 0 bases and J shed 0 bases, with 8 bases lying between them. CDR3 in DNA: TGTGCCAGCTCACCACCGACAACTGCTAACTATGGCTACACCTTC. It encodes CASSPPTTANYGYTF.

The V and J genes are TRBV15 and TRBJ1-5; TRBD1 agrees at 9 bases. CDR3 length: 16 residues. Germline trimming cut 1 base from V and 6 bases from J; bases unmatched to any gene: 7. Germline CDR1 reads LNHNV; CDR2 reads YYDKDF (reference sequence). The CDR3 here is CATSRAGQGLGQPQHF. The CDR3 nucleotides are TGTGCCACCAGCAGAGCCGGACAGGGGCTGGGTCAGCCCCAGCATTTT.

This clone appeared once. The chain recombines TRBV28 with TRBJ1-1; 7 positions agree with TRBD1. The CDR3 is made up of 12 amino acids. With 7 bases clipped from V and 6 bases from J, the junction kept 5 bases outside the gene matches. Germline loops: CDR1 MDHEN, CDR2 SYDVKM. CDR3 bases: TGTGCCAGCACCCAGACAGGGTCTGAAGCTTTCTTT. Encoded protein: CASTQTGSEAFF. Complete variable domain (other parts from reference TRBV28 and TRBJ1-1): DVKVTQSSRYLVKRTGEKVFLECVQDMDHENMFWYRQDPGLGLRLIYFSYDVKMKEKGDIPEGYSVSREKKERFSLILESASTNQTSMYLCASTQTGSEAFFGQGTRLTVV.

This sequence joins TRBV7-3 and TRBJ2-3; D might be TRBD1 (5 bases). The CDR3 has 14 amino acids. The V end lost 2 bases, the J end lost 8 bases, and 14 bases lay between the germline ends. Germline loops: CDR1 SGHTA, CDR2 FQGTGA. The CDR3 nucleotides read TGTGCCAGCAGCTTAGGAAGGCAGCAGGGTACGCAGTATTTT. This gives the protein CASSLGRQQGTQYF. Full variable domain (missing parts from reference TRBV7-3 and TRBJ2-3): GAGVSQTPSNKVTEKGKYVELRCDPISGHTALYWYRQSLGQGPEFLIYFQGTGAADDSGLPNDRFFAVRPEGSVSTLKIQRTERGDSAVYLCASSLGRQQGTQYFGPGTRLTVL.

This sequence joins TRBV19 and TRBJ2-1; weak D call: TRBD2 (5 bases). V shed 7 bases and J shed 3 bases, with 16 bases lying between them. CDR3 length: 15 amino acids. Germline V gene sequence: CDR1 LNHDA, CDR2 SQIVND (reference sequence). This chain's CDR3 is CASTSMAGIYNEQFF. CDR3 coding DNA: TGTGCCAGTACCTCTATGGCGGGTATCTACAATGAGCAGTTCTTC.

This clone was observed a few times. CDR3 residues: CASSPGTSGVRGQFF. The CDR3 nucleotides read TGTGCCAGCAGTCCCGGGACTAGCGGGGTTAGGGGGCAGTTCTTC. J is TRBJ2-1 and V is TRBV7-3, with TRBD2 matching over 13 bases. The trim removed 6 bases at V and 12 bases at J, leaving 11 bases unmatched. Germline CDR1 reads SGHTA; CDR2 reads FQGTGA. The CDR3 runs to 15 residues.

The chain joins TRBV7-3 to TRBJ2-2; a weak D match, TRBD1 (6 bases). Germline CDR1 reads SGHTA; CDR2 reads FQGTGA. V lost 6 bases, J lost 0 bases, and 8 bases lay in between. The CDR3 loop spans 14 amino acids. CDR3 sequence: CASSQGTNTGELFF. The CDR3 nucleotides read TGTGCCAGCAGTCAGGGGACGAACACCGGGGAGCTGTTTTTT.